The present T cell receptor (beta chain) was sequenced within a study of T cells in Graves' hyperthyroidism and ophthalmopathy. Per the germline V gene, CDR1 is DFQATT and CDR2 is SNEGSKA (reference sequence). V lost 3 bases and J lost 6, with 15 bases in between. This CDR3 contains 14 residues. RNA transcripts gave rise to amplified TCR beta CDR3 regions. The TCR CDR3 first-round RT-PCR relied on the HTBI primer set. TCRdb used MiXCR to reprocess the multiplex PCR reads, holding one entry per CDR3 protein. Of approximately 740,000 distinct CDR3 sequences in the sample, about 15% are singletons; the top ten hold 9.5% to 13%.

The clonotype was recovered from a woman aged 18-29 years with Graves' hyperthyroidism. The specimen sequenced was blood. V usage is TRBV20-1 and J usage is TRBJ1-5, with D perhaps TRBD1 (5 bases). Here the CDR3 reads CSARPGGGGQPQHF. CDR3 in DNA: TGCAGTGCTAGGCCGGGGGGGGGGGGTCAGCCCCAGCATTTT.